This note documents a single T cell receptor (beta chain) sequence. Its antigen is as yet unknown. This entry belongs to a study of beta chain features in type 1 diabetes. Overall study findings and caveats: It was among patients, rather than healthy donors, that naive, central memory and Treg TCRB repertoires appeared more similar. Fewer insertions but more deletions were seen at VDJ junctions in type 1 diabetes patients. Amplification by PCR could prefer shorter templates, with the same effect in patients and controls.

Populations obtained by sorting all exceeded 98% purity. Since all of the isolated RNA was reverse transcribed, expressed TCRB transcripts were what got sequenced. Clones were read by immunoSEQ multiplex PCR, and TCRdb kept only the in-frame ones, dropping some. Altogether 860,000 or so clones are present, roughly a sixth being singletons, with the ten largest covering 0.023%. This clonotype was sampled from a woman younger than 30 in good health. Specimen: naive CD4+ T cells from blood.

CDR3 amino acids: CSVLPRSSRGTEAFF. The CDR3 coding sequence is TGCAGCGTACTACCTAGGAGCTCGAGGGGCACTGAAGCTTTCTTT. The chain recombines TRBV29-1 with TRBJ1-1; maybe TRBD1 (5 bases). Germline V lookup: CDR1 SQVTM, CDR2 ANQGSEA. This CDR3 comprises 15 residues. V was clipped by 6 bases and J by 4 bases, with 21 bases between them.